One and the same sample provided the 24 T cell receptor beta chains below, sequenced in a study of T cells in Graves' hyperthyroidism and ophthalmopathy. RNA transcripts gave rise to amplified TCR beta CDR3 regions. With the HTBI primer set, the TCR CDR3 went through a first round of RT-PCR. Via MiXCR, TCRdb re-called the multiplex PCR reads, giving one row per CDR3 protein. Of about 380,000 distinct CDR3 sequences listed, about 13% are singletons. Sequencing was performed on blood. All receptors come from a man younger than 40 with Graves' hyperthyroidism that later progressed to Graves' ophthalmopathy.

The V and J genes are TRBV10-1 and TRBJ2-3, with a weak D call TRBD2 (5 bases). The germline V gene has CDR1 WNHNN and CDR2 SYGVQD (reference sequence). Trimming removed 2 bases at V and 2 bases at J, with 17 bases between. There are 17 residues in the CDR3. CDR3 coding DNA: TGCGCCAGCAGTGAGGGACGGACTGGATCCAACACAGATACGCAGTATTTT. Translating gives CASSEGRTGSNTDTQYF.

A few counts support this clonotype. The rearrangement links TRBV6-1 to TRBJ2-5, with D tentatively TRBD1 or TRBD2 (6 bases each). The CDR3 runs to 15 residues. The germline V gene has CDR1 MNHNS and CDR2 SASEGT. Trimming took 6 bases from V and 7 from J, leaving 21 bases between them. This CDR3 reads CASRSRGHGGGTQYF. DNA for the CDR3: TGTGCCAGCAGATCCCGGGGACACGGGGGCGGGACCCAGTACTTC.

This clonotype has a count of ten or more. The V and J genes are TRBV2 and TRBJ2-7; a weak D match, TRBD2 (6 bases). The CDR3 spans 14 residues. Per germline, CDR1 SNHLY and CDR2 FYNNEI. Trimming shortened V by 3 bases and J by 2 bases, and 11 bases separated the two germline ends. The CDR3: CASSDLTSTYEQYF. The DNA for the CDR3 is TGTGCCAGCAGTGACCTGACTAGTACCTACGAGCAGTACTTC.

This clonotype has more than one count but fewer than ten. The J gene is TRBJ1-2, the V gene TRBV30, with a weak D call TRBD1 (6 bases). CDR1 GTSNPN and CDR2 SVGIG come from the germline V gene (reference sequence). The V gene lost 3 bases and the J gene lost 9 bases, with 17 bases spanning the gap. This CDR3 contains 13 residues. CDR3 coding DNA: TGTGCCTGGAGCGATACAGGGTCGGATAGCTACACCTTC. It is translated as CAWSDTGSDSYTF. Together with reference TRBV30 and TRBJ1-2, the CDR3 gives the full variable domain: SQTIHQWPATLVQPVGSPLSLECTVEGTSNPNLYWYRQAAGRGLQLLFYSVGIGQISSEVPQNLSASRPQDRQFILSSKKLLLSDSGFYLCAWSDTGSDSYTFGSGTRLTVV.

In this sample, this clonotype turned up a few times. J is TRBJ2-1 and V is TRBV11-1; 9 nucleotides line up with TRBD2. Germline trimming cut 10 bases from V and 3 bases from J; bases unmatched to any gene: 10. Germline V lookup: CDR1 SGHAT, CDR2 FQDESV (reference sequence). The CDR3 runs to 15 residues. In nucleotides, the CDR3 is TGTGCCACTCTTAAAGCGGGGGGTGTCTACAATGAGCAGTTCTTC. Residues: CATLKAGGVYNEQFF.

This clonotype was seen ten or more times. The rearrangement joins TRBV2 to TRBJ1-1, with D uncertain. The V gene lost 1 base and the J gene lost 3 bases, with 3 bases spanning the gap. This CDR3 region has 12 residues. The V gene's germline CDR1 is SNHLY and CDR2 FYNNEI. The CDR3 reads CASSEGYTEAFF. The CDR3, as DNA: TGTGCCAGCAGTGAAGGCTACACTGAAGCTTTCTTT.

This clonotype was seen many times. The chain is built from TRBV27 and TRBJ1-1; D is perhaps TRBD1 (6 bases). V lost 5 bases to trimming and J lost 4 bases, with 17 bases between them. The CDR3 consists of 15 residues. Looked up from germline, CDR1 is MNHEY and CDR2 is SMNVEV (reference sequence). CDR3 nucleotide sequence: TGTGCCAGCAGTCCCTTGACAGGAGGGGGCACTGAAGCTTTCTTT. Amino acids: CASSPLTGGGTEAFF.

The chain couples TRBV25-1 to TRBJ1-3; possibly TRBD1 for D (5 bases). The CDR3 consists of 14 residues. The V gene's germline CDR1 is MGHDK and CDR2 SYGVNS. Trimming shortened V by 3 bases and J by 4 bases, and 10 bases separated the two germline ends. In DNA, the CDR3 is TGTGCCAGCAGTGACCAGGGTTGGGGAAACACCATATATTTT. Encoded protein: CASSDQGWGNTIYF.

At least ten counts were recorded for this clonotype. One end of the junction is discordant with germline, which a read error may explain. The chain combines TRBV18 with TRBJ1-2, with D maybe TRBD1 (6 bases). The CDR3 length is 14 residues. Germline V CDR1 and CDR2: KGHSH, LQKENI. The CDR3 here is CASSPGQSNYGYTF. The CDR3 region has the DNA TGCGCCAGCAGCCCTGGACAGTCTAACTATGGCTACACCTTC.

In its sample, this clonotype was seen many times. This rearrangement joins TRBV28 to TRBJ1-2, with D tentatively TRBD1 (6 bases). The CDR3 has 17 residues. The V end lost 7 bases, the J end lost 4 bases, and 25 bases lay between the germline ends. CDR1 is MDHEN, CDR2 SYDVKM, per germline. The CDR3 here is CASIPGEGKRGSYGYTF. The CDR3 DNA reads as TGTGCCAGCATCCCAGGCGAGGGCAAAAGGGGGTCCTATGGCTACACCTTC.

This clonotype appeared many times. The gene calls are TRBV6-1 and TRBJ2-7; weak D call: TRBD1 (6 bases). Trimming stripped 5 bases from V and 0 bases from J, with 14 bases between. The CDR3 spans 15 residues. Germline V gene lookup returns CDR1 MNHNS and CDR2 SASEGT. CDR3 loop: CASSYGRGYSYEQYF. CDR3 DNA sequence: TGTGCCAGCAGTTACGGCAGGGGCTACTCCTACGAGCAGTACTTC.

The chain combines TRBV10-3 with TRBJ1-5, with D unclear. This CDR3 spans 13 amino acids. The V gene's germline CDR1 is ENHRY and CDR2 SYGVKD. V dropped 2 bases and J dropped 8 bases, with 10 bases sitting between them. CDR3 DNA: TGTGCCATCAGTGAGGACCGAATTAAGCCCCAGCATTTT. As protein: CAISEDRIKPQHF.

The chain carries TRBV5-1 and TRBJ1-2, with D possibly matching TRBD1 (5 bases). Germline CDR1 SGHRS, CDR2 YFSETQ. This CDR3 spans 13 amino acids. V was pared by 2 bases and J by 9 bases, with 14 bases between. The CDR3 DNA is TGCGCCAGCAGCTTCGGGGCGGGCAAAAGCTACACCTTC. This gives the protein CASSFGAGKSYTF.

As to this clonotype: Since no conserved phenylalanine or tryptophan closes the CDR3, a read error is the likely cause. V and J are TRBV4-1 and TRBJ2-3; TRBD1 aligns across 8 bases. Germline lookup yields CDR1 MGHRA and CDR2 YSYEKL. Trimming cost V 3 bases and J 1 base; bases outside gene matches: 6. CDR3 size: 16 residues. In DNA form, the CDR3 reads TGCGCCAGCAGCCACCGCGACAGGGGTGGCACAGATACGCAGTATTTA. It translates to CASSHRDRGGTDTQYL.

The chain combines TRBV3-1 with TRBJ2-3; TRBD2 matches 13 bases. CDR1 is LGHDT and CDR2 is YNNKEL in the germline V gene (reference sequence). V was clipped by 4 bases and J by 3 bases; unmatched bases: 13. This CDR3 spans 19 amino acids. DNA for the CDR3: TGTGCCAGCAGCCTTACACCGGGACTAGCGGGGCTGGGTACAGATACGCAGTATTTT. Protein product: CASSLTPGLAGLGTDTQYF.

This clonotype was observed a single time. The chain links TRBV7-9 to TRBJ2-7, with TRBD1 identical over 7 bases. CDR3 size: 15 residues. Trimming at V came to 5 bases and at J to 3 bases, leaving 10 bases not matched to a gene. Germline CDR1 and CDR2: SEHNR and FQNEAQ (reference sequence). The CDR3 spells CASSPATGTDYEQYF. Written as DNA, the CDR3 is TGTGCCAGCAGCCCCGCGACCGGGACAGACTACGAGCAGTACTTC.

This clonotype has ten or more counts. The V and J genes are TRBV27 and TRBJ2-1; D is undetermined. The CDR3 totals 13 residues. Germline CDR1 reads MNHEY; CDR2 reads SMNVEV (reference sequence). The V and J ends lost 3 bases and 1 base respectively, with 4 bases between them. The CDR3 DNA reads TGTGCCAGCAGTTTCGGGTCCTACAATGAGCAGTTCTTC. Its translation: CASSFGSYNEQFF.

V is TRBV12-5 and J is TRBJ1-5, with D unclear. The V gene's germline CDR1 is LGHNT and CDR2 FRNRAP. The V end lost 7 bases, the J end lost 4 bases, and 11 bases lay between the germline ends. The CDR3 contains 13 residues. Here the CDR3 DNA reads TGTGCTAGTGTGGAAGGTCTTAATCAGCCCCAGCATTTT. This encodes CASVEGLNQPQHF.

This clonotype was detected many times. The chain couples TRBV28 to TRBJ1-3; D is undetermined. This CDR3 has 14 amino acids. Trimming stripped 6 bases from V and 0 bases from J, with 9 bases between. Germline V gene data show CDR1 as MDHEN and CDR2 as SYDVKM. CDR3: CASSPEGSGNTIYF. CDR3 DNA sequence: TGTGCCAGCAGCCCTGAGGGCTCTGGAAACACCATATATTTT.

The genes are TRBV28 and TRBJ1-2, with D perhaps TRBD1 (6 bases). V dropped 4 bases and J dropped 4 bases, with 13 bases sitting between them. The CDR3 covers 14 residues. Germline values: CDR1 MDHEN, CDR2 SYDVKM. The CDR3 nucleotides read TGTGCCAGCAGTTCAGTAACAGGGTTCTATGGCTACACCTTC. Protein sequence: CASSSVTGFYGYTF.

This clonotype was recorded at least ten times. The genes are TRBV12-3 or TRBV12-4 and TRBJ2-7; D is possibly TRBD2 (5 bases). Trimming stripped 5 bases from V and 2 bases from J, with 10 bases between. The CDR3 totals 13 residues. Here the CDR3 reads CASSSGVPYEQYF. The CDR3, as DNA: TGTGCCAGCAGTAGCGGTGTACCCTACGAGCAGTACTTC.

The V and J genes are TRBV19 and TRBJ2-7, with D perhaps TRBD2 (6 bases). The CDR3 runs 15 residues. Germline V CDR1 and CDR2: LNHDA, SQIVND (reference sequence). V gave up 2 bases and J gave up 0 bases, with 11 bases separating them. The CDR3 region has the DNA TGTGCCAGTAGTATATCGTCGGGGGACTCCTACGAGCAGTACTTC. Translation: CASSISSGDSYEQYF. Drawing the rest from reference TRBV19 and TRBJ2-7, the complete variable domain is DGGITQSPKYLFRKEGQNVTLSCEQNLNHDAMYWYRQDPGQGLRLIYYSQIVNDFQKGDIAEGYSVSREKKESFPLTVTSAQKNPTAFYLCASSISSGDSYEQYFGPGTRLTVT.

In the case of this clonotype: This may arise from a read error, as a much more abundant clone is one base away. The CDR3 here is CASSRTPRSTEAFF. CDR3 DNA sequence: TGTGCCAGCAGCCGTACCCCACGGAGCACTGAAGCTTTCTTT. The rearrangement uses TRBV6-1 and TRBJ1-1; D is unclear. The V gene's germline CDR1 is MNHNS and CDR2 SASEGT. The V end was cut by 6 bases, the J end by 4 bases, with 15 bases between. The length of the CDR3 is 14 residues.

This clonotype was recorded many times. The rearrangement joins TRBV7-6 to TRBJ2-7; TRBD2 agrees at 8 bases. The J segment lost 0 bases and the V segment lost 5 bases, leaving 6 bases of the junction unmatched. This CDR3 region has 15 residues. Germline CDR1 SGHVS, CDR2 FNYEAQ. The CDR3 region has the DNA TGTGCCAGCAGCGGAATAGCGGGGAGCTCCTACGAGCAGTACTTC. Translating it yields CASSGIAGSSYEQYF.